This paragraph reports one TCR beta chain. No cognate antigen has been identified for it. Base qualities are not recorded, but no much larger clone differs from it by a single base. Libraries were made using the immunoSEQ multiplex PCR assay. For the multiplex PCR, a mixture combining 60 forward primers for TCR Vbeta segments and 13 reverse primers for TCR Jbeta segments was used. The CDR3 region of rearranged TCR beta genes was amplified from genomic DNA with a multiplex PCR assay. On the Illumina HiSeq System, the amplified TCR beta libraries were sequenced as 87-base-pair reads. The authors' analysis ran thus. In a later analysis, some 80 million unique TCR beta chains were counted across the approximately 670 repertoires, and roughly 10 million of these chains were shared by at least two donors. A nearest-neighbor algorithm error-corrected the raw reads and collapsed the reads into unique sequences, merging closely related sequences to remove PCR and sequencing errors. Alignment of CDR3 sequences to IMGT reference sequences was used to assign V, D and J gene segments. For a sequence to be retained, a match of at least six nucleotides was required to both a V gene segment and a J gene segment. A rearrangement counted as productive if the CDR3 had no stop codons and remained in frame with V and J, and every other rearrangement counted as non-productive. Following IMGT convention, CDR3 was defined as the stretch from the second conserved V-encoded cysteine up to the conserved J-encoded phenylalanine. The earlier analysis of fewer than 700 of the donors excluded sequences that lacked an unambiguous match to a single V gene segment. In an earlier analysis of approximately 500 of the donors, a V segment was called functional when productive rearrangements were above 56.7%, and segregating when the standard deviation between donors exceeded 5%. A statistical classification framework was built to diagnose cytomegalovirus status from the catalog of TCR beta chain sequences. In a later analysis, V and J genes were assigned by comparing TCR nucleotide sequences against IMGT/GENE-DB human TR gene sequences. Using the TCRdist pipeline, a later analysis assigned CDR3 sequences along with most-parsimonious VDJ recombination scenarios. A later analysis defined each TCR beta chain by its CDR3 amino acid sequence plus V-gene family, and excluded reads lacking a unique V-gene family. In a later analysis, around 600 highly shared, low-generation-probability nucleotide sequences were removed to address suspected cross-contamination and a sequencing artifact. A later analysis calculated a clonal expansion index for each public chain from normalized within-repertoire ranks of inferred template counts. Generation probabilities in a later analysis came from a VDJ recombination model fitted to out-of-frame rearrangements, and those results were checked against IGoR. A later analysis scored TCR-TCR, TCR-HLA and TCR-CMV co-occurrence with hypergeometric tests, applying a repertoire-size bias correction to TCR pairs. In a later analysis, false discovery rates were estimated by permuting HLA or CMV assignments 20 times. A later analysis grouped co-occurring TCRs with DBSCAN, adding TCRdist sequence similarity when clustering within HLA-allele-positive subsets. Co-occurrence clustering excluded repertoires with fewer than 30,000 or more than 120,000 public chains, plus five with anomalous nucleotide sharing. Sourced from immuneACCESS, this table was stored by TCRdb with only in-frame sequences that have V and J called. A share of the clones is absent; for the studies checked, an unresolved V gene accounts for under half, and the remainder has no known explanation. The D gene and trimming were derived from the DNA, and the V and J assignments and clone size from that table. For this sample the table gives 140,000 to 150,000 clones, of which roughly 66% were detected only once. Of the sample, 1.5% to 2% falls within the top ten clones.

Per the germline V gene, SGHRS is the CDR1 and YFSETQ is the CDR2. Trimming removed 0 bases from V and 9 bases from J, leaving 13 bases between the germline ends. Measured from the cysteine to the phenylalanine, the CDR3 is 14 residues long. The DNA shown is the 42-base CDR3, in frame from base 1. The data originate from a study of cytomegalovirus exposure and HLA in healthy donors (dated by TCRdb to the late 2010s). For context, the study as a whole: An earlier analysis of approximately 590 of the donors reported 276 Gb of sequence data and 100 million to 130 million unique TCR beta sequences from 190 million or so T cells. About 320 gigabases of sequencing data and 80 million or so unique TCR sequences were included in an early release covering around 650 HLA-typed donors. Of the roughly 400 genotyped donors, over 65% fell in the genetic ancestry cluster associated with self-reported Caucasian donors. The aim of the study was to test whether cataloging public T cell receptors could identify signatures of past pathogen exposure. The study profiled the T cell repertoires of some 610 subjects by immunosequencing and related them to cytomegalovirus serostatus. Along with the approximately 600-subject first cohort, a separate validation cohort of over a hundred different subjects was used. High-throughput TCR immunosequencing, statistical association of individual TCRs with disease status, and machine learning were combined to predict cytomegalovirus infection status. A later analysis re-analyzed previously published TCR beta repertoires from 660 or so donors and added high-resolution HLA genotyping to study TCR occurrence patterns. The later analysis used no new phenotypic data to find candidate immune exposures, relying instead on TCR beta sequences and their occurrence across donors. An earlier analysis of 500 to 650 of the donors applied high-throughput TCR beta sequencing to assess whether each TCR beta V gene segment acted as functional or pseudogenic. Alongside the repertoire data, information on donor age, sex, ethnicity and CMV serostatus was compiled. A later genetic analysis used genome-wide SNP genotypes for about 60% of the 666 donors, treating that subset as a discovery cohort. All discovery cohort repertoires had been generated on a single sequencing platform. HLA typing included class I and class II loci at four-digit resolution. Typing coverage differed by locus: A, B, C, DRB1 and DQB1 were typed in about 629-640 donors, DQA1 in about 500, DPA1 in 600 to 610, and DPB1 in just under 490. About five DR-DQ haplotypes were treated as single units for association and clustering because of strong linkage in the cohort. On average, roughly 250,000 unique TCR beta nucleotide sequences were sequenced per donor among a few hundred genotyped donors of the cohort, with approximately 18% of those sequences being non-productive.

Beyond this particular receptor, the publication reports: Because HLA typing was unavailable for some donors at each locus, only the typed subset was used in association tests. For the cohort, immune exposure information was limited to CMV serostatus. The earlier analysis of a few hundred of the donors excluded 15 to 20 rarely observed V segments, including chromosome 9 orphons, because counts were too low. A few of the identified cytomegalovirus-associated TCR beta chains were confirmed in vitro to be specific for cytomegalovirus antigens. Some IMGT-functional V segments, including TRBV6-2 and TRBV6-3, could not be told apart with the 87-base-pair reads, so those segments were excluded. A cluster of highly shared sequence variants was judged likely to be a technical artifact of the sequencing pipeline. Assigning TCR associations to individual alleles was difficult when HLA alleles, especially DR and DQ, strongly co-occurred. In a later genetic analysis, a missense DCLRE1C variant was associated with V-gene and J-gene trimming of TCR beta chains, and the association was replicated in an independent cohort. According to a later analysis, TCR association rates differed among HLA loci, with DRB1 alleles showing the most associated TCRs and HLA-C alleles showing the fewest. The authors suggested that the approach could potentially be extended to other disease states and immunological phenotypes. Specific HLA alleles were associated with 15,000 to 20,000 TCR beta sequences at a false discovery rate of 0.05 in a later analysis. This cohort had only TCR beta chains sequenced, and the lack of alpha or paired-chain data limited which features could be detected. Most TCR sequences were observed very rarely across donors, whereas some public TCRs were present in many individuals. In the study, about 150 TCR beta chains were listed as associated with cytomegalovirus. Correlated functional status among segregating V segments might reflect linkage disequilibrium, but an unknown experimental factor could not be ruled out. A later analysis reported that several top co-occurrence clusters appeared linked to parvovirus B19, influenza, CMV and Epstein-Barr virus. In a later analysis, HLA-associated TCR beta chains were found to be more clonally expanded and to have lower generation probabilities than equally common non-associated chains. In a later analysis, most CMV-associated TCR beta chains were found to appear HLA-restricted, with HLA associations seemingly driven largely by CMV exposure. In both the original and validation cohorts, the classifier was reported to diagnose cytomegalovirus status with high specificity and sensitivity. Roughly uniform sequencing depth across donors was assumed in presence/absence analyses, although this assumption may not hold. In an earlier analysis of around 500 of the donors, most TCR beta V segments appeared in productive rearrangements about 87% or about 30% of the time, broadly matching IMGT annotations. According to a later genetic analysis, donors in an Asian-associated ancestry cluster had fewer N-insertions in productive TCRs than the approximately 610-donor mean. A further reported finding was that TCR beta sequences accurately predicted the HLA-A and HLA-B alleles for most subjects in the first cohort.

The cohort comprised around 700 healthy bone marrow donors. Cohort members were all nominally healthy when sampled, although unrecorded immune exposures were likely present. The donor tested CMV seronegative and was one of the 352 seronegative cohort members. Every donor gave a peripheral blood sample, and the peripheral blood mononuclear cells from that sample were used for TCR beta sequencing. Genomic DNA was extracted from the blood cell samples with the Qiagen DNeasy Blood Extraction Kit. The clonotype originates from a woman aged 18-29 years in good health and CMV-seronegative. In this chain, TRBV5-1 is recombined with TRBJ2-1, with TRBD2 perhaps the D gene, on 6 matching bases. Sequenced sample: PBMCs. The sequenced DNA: TGCGCCAGCAGCTTGGTGGGGGGAGTGGGTGAGCAGTTCTTC. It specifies CASSLVGGVGEQFF.